One and the same sample provided the 31 T cell receptor beta chains below, sequenced in a study of blood T cell repertoires in COVID-19. Profiling relied on immunoSEQ multiplex PCR, and the TCRdb table lists in-frame clones only, not all of them. The sample contains some 250,000 clones, 80% to 90% of which appear only once. Specimen: peripheral blood. These receptor sequences come from a man older than 75 with acute or convalescent COVID-19.

V usage is TRBV30 and J usage is TRBJ1-5, with a weak D call TRBD1 (6 bases). Trimming pared 4 bases from V and 5 bases from J, leaving 12 bases between. The germline CDR1 and CDR2 sequences are GTSNPN and SVGIG (reference sequence). The length of the CDR3 is 13 residues. The CDR3: CAWTQGPDQPQHF. CDR3 nucleotide sequence: TGTGCCTGGACCCAGGGGCCCGATCAGCCCCAGCATTTT.

V and J are TRBV7-6 and TRBJ2-2; possibly TRBD2 for D (5 bases). CDR1 is SGHVS, CDR2 FNYEAQ, per germline. The CDR3 runs to 19 residues. Trimming pared 5 bases from V and 0 bases from J, leaving 22 bases between. The CDR3 here is CASSPLVRGGPANTGELFF. The CDR3 nucleotides are TGTGCCAGCAGCCCCCTGGTACGTGGCGGGCCGGCGAACACCGGGGAGCTGTTTTTT. Full variable domain (remainder filled in from reference TRBV7-6 and TRBJ2-2): GAGVSQSPRYKVTKRGQDVALRCDPISGHVSLYWYRQALGQGPEFLTYFNYEAQQDKSGLPNDRFSAERPEGSISTLTIQRTEQRDSAMYRCASSPLVRGGPANTGELFFGEGSRLTVL.

The chain joins TRBV2 to TRBJ1-1; D might be TRBD1 (5 bases). The CDR3 runs 15 residues. With 2 bases removed from V and 1 base from J, the gap between germline ends came to 11 bases. Germline V gives CDR1 SNHLY, CDR2 FYNNEI. CDR3 protein: CASSELMGQNTEAFF. CDR3 in DNA: TGTGCCAGCAGTGAACTGATGGGGCAGAACACTGAAGCTTTCTTT.

The chain carries TRBV2 and TRBJ2-5, with a weak D call TRBD2 (6 bases). CDR1 and CDR2 from the germline V gene are SNHLY and FYNNEI. The CDR3 runs to 13 residues. Trimming left V 7 bases short and J 0 bases short, with 9 bases between. DNA of the CDR3: TGTGCCAGCACCTGGGACTACCAAGAGACCCAGTACTTC. It yields the protein CASTWDYQETQYF.

This clone was observed a single time. The chain couples TRBV24-1 to TRBJ2-5, with a weak D call TRBD1 (6 bases). CDR1 and CDR2 (germline): KGHDR, SFDVKD. V was trimmed by 4 bases and J by 0 bases, leaving 11 bases between them. The CDR3 extends over 15 amino acids. CDR3 in DNA: TGTGCCACCAGTGACCTACGACAGGACCAAGAGACCCAGTACTTC. Amino acids: CATSDLRQDQETQYF.

This clone was counted a few times. This chain links TRBV28 with TRBJ2-2; 9 nucleotides align to TRBD1. This CDR3 has 16 amino acids. Trimming removed 2 bases from V and 4 bases from J; junction bases left unmatched: 5. The V gene's germline CDR1 is MDHEN and CDR2 SYDVKM. In nucleotides, the CDR3 is TGTGCCAGCAGTTTACTGGGACAGGGAGCCACCGGGGAGCTGTTTTTT. Translating gives CASSLLGQGATGELFF.

This clone was seen only once. The rearrangement uses TRBV5-1 and TRBJ2-3; 7 bases map to TRBD1. The CDR3 length is 14 residues. V trimming: 4 bases; J trimming: 2 bases; junction bases outside the gene matches: 4. In germline, CDR1 is SGHRS, CDR2 YFSETQ. The DNA for the CDR3 is TGCGCCAGCAGCCTACAGGGGACCACAGATACGCAGTATTTT. It yields the protein CASSLQGTTDTQYF.

As to this clone: Other DNA sequences of this sample code for an identical CDR3. This rearrangement joins TRBV19 to TRBJ2-7; a weak D match, TRBD1 (5 bases). CDR3 size: 12 residues. Germline V lookup: CDR1 LNHDA, CDR2 SQIVND (reference sequence). Trimming stripped 3 bases from V and 6 bases from J, with 9 bases between. The CDR3 region is CASSIQGGEQYF. The CDR3 nucleotides are TGTGCCAGTAGTATTCAGGGTGGCGAGCAGTACTTC.

The CDR3 reads CASSQDYNPGLVHTSTDTQYF. For the CDR3, the DNA is TGCGCCAGCAGCCAAGATTATAATCCGGGACTAGTTCATACGAGCACAGATACGCAGTATTTT. The rearrangement joins TRBV4-1 to TRBJ2-3; 8 bases match TRBD2. The CDR3 is 21 amino acids. The V gene's germline CDR1 is MGHRA and CDR2 YSYEKL. V shed 0 bases, J shed 0 bases, and the junction held 17 bases outside the gene matches.

The chain employs TRBV11-3 and TRBJ1-4; D not certain. Germline loops: CDR1 SGHNT, CDR2 YENEEA. This CDR3 is 16 amino acids long. V lost 4 bases, J lost 0 bases, and 12 bases lay in between. CDR3 nucleotides: TGTGCCAGCAGCTCACCCCGAGGCTCAACTAATGAAAAACTGTTTTTT. Residues: CASSSPRGSTNEKLFF.

The chain combines TRBV10-3 with TRBJ1-4; possibly TRBD1 for D (5 bases). The CDR3 length is 16 residues. Germline V CDR1 and CDR2: ENHRY, SYGVKD. V was shortened by 3 bases and J by 0 bases, with 11 bases between the two germline ends. The CDR3 DNA is TGTGCCATCAGTGAAGGAGGGGTGGCAACTAATGAAAAACTGTTTTTT. Amino acids: CAISEGGVATNEKLFF.

The chain couples TRBV18 to TRBJ2-7; no reliable D call. The V gene's germline CDR1 is KGHSH and CDR2 LQKENI. V gave up 5 bases and J gave up 4 bases, with 6 bases separating them. CDR3 size: 11 residues. The CDR3 nucleotides are TGTGCCAGCTCAGCCGAGTACGAGCAGTACTTC. It translates to CASSAEYEQYF.

The chain couples TRBV20-1 to TRBJ2-1; D is unresolved. Germline CDR1 is DFQATT and CDR2 is SNEGSKA (reference sequence). V lost 3 bases and J lost 5, with 5 bases in between. The CDR3 loop spans 11 amino acids. This CDR3 reads CSASGDNEQFF. For the CDR3, the DNA is TGCAGTGCTAGTGGCGACAATGAGCAGTTCTTC.

The rearrangement joins TRBV28 to TRBJ2-7, with D maybe TRBD1 (6 bases). The CDR3 is made up of 14 amino acids. Germline values: CDR1 MDHEN, CDR2 SYDVKM. V was cut by 3 bases and J by 0 bases, with 9 bases left in between. CDR3 DNA: TGTGCCAGCAGTTTGCAGGGGCCCTCCTACGAGCAGTACTTC. This gives the protein CASSLQGPSYEQYF. The whole variable domain, remainder taken from reference TRBV28 and TRBJ2-7, is DVKVTQSSRYLVKRTGEKVFLECVQDMDHENMFWYRQDPGLGLRLIYFSYDVKMKEKGDIPEGYSVSREKKERFSLILESASTNQTSMYLCASSLQGPSYEQYFGPGTRLTVT.

The chain couples TRBV29-1 to TRBJ2-1; 7 nucleotides align to TRBD2. With V trimmed by 4 bases and J by 4 bases, 1 base remained unmatched. This CDR3 is 12 amino acids long. Per germline, CDR1 SQVTM and CDR2 ANQGSEA. CDR3 in amino acids: CSVGGGYNEQFF. CDR3 nucleotides: TGCAGCGTTGGGGGGGGTTACAATGAGCAGTTCTTC.

A single count supports this clone. The chain uses TRBV28 and TRBJ1-5, with D tentatively TRBD1 (5 bases). CDR1 and CDR2 from the germline V gene are MDHEN and SYDVKM. Trimming removed 6 bases at V and 5 bases at J, with 11 bases between. The CDR3 covers 13 residues. The CDR3, as DNA: TGTGCCAGCAGGCCTGACAGAGATCAGCCCCAGCATTTT. This codes for CASRPDRDQPQHF. The full variable domain, completed using reference TRBV28 and TRBJ1-5, is DVKVTQSSRYLVKRTGEKVFLECVQDMDHENMFWYRQDPGLGLRLIYFSYDVKMKEKGDIPEGYSVSREKKERFSLILESASTNQTSMYLCASRPDRDQPQHFGDGTRLSIL.

The chain combines TRBV3-1 (or the pseudogene TRBV3-2) with TRBJ2-7; tentative D call: TRBD1 (5 bases). Germline V lookup: CDR1 LGHDT, CDR2 YNNKEL (reference sequence). The V gene lost 4 bases and the J gene lost 7 bases, with 23 bases spanning the gap. The CDR3 contains 16 residues. This chain's CDR3 is CASSRRLDPPGKEQYF. In DNA, the CDR3 is TGTGCCAGCAGCCGACGTTTGGACCCTCCAGGGAAAGAGCAGTACTTC.

The gene calls are TRBV3-1 (or the pseudogene TRBV3-2) and TRBJ2-3; 8 nucleotides agree with TRBD1. The CDR3 consists of 15 residues. With V trimmed by 4 bases and J by 4 bases, 7 bases remained unmatched. Germline V CDR1 and CDR2: LGHDT, YNNKEL (reference sequence). This CDR3 is CASSPGQGRADTQYF. CDR3 nucleotides: TGTGCCAGCAGCCCCGGACAGGGACGGGCAGATACGCAGTATTTT.

V and J are TRBV7-9 and TRBJ1-1; D may be TRBD1 (5 bases). V was shortened by 1 base and J by 6 bases, with 9 bases between the two germline ends. In germline, CDR1 is SEHNR, CDR2 FQNEAQ (reference sequence). The CDR3 runs 13 residues. The CDR3 nucleotides are TGTGCCAGCAGCTTAGGGCAACAGGCTGAAGCTTTCTTT. Translated, it gives CASSLGQQAEAFF.

The chain couples TRBV6-5 to TRBJ1-5, with D possibly TRBD1 on 5 matching bases. Germline V gene data show CDR1 as MNHEY and CDR2 as SVGAGI. V was pared by 6 bases and J by 4 bases, with 7 bases between. The CDR3 consists of 12 residues. The chain's CDR3 is CASRKGNQPQHF. CDR3 DNA sequence: TGTGCCAGCAGAAAGGGGAATCAGCCCCAGCATTTT.

The V and J genes are TRBV5-1 and TRBJ2-3; 7 bases are a match to TRBD1. This CDR3 contains 16 residues. Per germline, CDR1 SGHRS and CDR2 YFSETQ. Trimming removed 4 bases from V and 4 bases from J; junction bases left unmatched: 12. CDR3 nucleotides: TGCGCCAGCAGCACGTCGACAGGGTTTATCGCAGATACGCAGTATTTT. Its translation is CASSTSTGFIADTQYF.

CDR3 nucleotides: TGTGCCAGCAGCGCTAGACAGGGAATCTCCGAGCAGTACTTC. This codes for CASSARQGISEQYF. V is TRBV9 and J is TRBJ2-7, with 7 bases aligning to TRBD1. CDR3 length equals 14 residues. Germline CDR1 and CDR2: SGDLS and YYNGEE. Trimming cost V 3 bases and J 6 bases; bases outside gene matches: 9. The whole variable domain, remainder taken from reference TRBV9 and TRBJ2-7, is DSGVTQTPKHLITATGQRVTLRCSPRSGDLSVYWYQQSLDQGLQFLIQYYNGEERAKGNILERFSAQQFPDLHSELNLSSLELGDSALYFCASSARQGISEQYFGPGTRLTVT.

The chain carries TRBV25-1 and TRBJ1-2; 8 bases fit TRBD1. Trimming took 4 bases from V and 7 from J; bases not matched to a gene: 8. This CDR3 has 14 amino acids. In germline, CDR1 is MGHDK, CDR2 SYGVNS. The DNA for the CDR3 is TGTGCCAGCAGTGCCTTACACAGGGGGGGTGGCTACACCTTC. It specifies CASSALHRGGGYTF.

The chain combines TRBV20-1 with TRBJ2-6; tentative D call: TRBD1 (6 bases). CDR1 and CDR2 from the germline V gene are DFQATT and SNEGSKA (reference sequence). The CDR3 covers 14 residues. With 3 bases removed from V and 2 bases from J, the gap between germline ends came to 8 bases. CDR3 sequence: CSASSGAGANVLTF. The CDR3 bases are TGCAGTGCTAGTTCAGGGGCTGGGGCCAACGTCCTGACTTTC.

The chain joins TRBV15 to TRBJ2-5; D is possibly TRBD1 (5 bases). V dropped 1 base and J dropped 5 bases, with 14 bases sitting between them. CDR3 size: 15 residues. CDR1 is LNHNV, CDR2 YYDKDF, per germline (reference sequence). The CDR3 DNA sequence: TGTGCCACCAGCAGAGGTAGTGCAGGGTACGAGACCCAGTACTTC. Translated: CATSRGSAGYETQYF.

This clone was detected a few times. The V and J genes are TRBV10-3 and TRBJ2-4, with D perhaps TRBD2 (5 bases). Germline V gene data show CDR1 as ENHRY and CDR2 as SYGVKD. This CDR3 has 13 amino acids. Trimming removed 11 bases from V and 6 bases from J, with 17 bases in between. The CDR3 coding sequence is TGTGCCTCCGGGGTCCCGGGAAGAAACATTCAGTACTTC. It yields the protein CASGVPGRNIQYF.

The count of this clone is one. The gene calls are TRBV5-1 and TRBJ2-5, with TRBD2 identical over 12 bases. The V segment lost 4 bases and the J segment 2 bases; nucleotides outside the gene matches: 9. Germline CDR1 and CDR2: SGHRS and YFSETQ. This CDR3 has 17 residues. The CDR3 sequence: CASSGRTSGKAQETQYF. The CDR3 bases are TGCGCCAGCAGCGGGAGGACTAGCGGGAAAGCTCAAGAGACCCAGTACTTC.

This chain uses TRBV24-1 with TRBJ2-2; D remains unclear. The CDR3 is 15 residues long. Germline V gene sequence: CDR1 KGHDR, CDR2 SFDVKD. V was clipped by 1 base and J by 0 bases, with 5 bases between them. The CDR3 DNA reads TGTGCCACCAGTGATTTCCAGGCGAACACCGGGGAGCTGTTTTTT. It codes for CATSDFQANTGELFF.

In DNA form, the CDR3 reads TGTGCCAGCAGTCCTTGGGACAGGGGAAGGGAGCAGTTCTTC. The encoded protein is CASSPWDRGREQFF. The gene calls are TRBV28 and TRBJ2-1, with TRBD1 identical over 10 bases. V gave up 5 bases and J gave up 10 bases; unmatched junction bases: 8. Germline CDR1 MDHEN, CDR2 SYDVKM. This CDR3 contains 14 residues. The full variable domain, in which reference TRBV28 and TRBJ2-1 provide the parts outside the CDR3, is DVKVTQSSRYLVKRTGEKVFLECVQDMDHENMFWYRQDPGLGLRLIYFSYDVKMKEKGDIPEGYSVSREKKERFSLILESASTNQTSMYLCASSPWDRGREQFFGPGTRLTVL.

This chain links TRBV3-1 (or the pseudogene TRBV3-2) with TRBJ1-1, with D tentatively TRBD1 (5 bases). Trimming took 7 bases from V and 1 from J, leaving 13 bases between them. This CDR3 comprises 14 residues. Germline assignment: CDR1 LGHDT and CDR2 YNNKEL (reference sequence). The CDR3 spells CASIGHQGNTEAFF. CDR3 in DNA: TGTGCCAGCATCGGACATCAGGGGAACACTGAAGCTTTCTTT.

The rearrangement links TRBV7-8 to TRBJ2-2, with D possibly being TRBD1 (7 bases). The V end was cut by 5 bases, the J end by 0 bases, with 16 bases between. This CDR3 comprises 17 residues. Germline V CDR1 and CDR2: SGHVS, FQNEAQ. The CDR3 nucleotides are TGTGCCAGCAGCCCGTCCAGGGGGGATGCGAACACCGGGGAGCTGTTTTTT. It specifies CASSPSRGDANTGELFF.